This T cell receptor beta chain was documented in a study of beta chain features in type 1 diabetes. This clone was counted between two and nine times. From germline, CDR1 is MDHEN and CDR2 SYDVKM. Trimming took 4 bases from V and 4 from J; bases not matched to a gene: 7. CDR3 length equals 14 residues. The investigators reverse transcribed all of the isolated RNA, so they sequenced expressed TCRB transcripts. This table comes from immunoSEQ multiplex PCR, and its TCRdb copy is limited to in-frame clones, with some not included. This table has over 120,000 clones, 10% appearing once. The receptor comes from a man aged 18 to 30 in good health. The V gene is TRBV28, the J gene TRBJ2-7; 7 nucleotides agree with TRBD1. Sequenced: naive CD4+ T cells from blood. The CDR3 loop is CASSSGTAKYEQYF. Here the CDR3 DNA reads TGTGCCAGCAGTTCCGGGACAGCCAAGTACGAGCAGTACTTC.